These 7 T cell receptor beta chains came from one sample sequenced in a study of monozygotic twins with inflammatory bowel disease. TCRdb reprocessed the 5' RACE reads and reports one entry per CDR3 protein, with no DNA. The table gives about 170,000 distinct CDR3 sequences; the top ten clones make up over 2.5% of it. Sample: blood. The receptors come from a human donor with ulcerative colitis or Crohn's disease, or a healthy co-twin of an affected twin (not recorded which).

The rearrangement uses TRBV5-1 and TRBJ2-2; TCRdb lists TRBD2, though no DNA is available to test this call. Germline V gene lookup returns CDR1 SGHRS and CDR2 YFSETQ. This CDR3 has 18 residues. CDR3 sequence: CASSLAMTSGTNTGELFF.

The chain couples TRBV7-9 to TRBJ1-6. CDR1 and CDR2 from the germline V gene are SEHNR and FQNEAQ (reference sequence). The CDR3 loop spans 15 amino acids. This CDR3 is CASSLGPAGNSPLHF.

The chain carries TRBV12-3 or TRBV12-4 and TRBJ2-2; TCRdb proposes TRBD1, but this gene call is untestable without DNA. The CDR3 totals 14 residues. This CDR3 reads CASAQVGDTGELFF.

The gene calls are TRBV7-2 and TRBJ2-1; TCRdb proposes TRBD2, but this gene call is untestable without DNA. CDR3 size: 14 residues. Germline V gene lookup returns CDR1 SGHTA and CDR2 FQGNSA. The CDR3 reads CASSWASGSNEQFF.

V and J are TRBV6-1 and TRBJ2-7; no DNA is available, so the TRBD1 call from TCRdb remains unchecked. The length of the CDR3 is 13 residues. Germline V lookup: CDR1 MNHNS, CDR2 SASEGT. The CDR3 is CASSVGLIYEQYF.

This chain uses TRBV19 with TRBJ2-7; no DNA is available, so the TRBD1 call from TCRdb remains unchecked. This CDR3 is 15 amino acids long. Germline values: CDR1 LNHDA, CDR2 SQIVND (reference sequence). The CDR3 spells CASSHFPDSLLEQYF.

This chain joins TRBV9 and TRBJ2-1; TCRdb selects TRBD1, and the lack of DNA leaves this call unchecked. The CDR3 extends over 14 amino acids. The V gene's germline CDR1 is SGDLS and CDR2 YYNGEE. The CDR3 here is CASSLSGTGYEQFF.